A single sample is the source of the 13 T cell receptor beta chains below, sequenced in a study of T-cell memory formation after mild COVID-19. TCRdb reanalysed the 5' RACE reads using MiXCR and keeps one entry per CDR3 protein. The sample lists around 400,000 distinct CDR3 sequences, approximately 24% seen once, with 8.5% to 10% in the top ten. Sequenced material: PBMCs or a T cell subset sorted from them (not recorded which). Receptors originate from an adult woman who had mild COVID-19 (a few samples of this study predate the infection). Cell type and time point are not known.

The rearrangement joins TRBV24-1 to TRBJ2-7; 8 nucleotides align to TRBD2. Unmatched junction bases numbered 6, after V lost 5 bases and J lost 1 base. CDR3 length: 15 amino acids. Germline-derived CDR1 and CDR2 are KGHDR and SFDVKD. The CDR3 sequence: CATSGPGGASYEQYF. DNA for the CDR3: TGTGCCACCAGTGGGCCGGGGGGGGCTTCCTACGAGCAGTACTTC.

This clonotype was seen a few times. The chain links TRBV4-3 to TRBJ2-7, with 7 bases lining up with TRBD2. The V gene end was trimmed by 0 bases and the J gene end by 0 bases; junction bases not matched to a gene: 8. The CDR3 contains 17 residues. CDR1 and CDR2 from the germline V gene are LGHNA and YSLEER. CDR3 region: CASSQEAPSGGSYEQYF. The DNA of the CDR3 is TGCGCCAGCAGCCAAGAAGCCCCTAGCGGAGGCTCCTACGAGCAGTACTTC.

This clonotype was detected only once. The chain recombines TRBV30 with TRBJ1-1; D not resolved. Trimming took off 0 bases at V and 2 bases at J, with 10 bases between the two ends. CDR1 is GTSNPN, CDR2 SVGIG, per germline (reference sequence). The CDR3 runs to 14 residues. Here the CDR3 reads CAWSVGSANTEAFF. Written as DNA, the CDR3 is TGTGCCTGGAGTGTTGGCAGTGCAAACACTGAAGCTTTCTTT.

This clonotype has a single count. Here the CDR3 reads CAWSGASYEAFF. CDR3 coding DNA: TGTGCCTGGAGTGGGGCGTCGTATGAAGCTTTCTTT. The chain links TRBV30 to TRBJ1-1; D gene unclear. Trimming left V 1 base short and J 7 bases short, with 10 bases between. The CDR3 is made up of 12 amino acids. From germline, CDR1 is GTSNPN and CDR2 SVGIG (reference sequence). The whole variable domain, remainder taken from reference TRBV30 and TRBJ1-1, is SQTIHQWPATLVQPVGSPLSLECTVEGTSNPNLYWYRQAAGRGLQLLFYSVGIGQISSEVPQNLSASRPQDRQFILSSKKLLLSDSGFYLCAWSGASYEAFFGQGTRLTVV.

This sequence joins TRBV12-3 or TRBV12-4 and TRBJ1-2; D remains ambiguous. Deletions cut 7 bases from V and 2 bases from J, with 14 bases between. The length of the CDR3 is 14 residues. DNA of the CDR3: TGTGCCAGCACCCGAGCGGACGGGAACTATGGCTACACCTTC. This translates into CASTRADGNYGYTF.

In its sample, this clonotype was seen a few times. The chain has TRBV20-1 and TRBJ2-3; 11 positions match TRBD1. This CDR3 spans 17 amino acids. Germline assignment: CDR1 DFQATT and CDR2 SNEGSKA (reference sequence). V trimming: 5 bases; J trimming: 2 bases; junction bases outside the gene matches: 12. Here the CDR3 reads CSALDPRTGGLTDTQYF. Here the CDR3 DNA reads TGCAGTGCTTTGGATCCGAGGACAGGGGGCCTCACAGATACGCAGTATTTT.

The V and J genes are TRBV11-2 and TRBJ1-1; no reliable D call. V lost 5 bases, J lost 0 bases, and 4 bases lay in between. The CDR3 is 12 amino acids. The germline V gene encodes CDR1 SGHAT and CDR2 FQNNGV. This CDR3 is CASSRLNTEAFF. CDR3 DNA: TGTGCCAGCAGCCGGTTGAACACTGAAGCTTTCTTT.

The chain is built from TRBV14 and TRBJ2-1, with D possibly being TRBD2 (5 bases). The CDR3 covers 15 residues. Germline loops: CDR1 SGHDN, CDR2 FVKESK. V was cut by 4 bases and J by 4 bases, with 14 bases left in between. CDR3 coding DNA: TGTGCCAGCAGCCCATGGACTCTCCCTTACAATGAGCAGTTCTTC. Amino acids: CASSPWTLPYNEQFF.

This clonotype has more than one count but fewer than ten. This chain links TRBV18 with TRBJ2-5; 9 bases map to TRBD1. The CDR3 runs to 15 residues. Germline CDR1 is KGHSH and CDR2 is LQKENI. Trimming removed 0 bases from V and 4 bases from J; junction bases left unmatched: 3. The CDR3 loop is CASSPPGTGRETQYF. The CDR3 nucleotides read TGTGCCAGCTCACCACCGGGGACAGGGCGAGAGACCCAGTACTTC.

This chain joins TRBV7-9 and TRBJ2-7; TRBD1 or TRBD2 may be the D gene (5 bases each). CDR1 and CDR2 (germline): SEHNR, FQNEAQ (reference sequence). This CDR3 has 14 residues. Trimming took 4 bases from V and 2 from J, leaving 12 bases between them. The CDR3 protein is CASSSGTAPYEQYF. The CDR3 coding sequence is TGTGCCAGCAGCTCGGGGACGGCCCCCTACGAGCAGTACTTC.

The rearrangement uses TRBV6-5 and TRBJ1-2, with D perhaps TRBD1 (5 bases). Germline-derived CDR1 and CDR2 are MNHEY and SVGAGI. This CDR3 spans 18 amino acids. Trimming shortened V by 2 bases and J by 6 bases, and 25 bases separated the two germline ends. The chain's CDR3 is CASSYLAPREGAGDGYTF. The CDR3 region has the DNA TGTGCCAGCAGTTACCTAGCCCCAAGGGAAGGGGCGGGAGATGGCTACACCTTC.

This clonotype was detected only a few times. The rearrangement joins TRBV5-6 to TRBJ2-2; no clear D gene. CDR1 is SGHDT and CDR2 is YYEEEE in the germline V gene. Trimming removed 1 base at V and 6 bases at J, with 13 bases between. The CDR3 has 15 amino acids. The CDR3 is CASSLFRGPPGELFF. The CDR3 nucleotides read TGTGCCAGCAGCTTGTTCAGAGGACCGCCCGGGGAGCTGTTTTTT.

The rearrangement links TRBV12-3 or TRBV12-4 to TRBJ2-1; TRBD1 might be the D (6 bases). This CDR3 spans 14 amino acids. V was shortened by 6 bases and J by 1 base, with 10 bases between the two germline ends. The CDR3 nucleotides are TGTGCCAGCAGGCTACAGGGTTCCTACAATGAGCAGTTCTTC. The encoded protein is CASRLQGSYNEQFF.